The present TCR beta chain was sequenced within a study of CD8 T cells in Susac syndrome (dated by TCRdb to about 2019). About the study as a whole: Whether CD8+ T cell activation and differentiation in Susac syndrome was antigen driven was tested using repertoire sequencing. The clonality of the CD8+ T cell repertoire was compared across some eleven healthy donors, roughly 14 Susac syndrome patients and about 16 multiple sclerosis patients.

As for this clonotype: The antigen it recognizes is unknown. No base qualities exist here, and no much larger clone lies one base off it.

From the cysteine up to the phenylalanine, the CDR3 has a length of 12 residues. The sequence is cut down to CDR3 DNA, 36 bases in frame from base 1. V is pared back by 7 bases and J by 2 bases, with 8 bases lying between the germline termini. CDR1 is given as MGHDK and CDR2 as SYGVNS, both from the germline V gene. High-throughput TCR beta sequencing profiled peripheral blood CD8+ and CD4+ T cells from healthy donors, Susac syndrome patients and multiple sclerosis patients. The multiple sclerosis controls were treatment-naive patients whose relapsing-remitting disease, either stable or active, fulfilled the revised McDonald criteria. CD8+ TEMRA cells were enriched by FACS, while bulk CD8+ and CD4+ T cells were purified by magnetic negative isolation. Blood was collected in EDTA tubes and processed within 24 hours, with PBMCs isolated through density gradient centrifugation. PBMCs intended for TCR sequencing were cryopreserved in liquid nitrogen and were subsequently thawed in a 37 degrees C water bath. The sorted or isolated CD4+, CD8+ and CD8+ TEMRA cells reached a purity of at least 90%.

What the authors observed across the whole study: The TCR sequencing and HLA analysis was acknowledged to have included a relatively small number of individuals.

RNA was extracted with the RNeasy kit and about 0.45 to 1 ug was reverse transcribed using random hexamers. TCR beta CDR3 regions were amplified with the immunoSEQ multiplex PCR assay covering 54 Vbeta and 13 Jbeta segments. PCR amplification bias was corrected using a synthetic template baseline for primer optimization and computational correction. As for how the authors treated the data: Only productive sequences were kept, with reads annotated to V, D and J genes according to IMGT and analyzed in immunoSEQ Analyzer. To calculate clonality, Shannon entropy was normalized by log2 of the number of productive unique sequences and then subtracted from one. Public and private clones were assessed among the 100 most prevalent clones of each patient and control. Clones were defined as Susac-specific when absent from the healthy and MS cohorts, from 1,000 to 1,100 published viral clones and from other ImmuneACCESS disease sequences. TCRdb reran the public reads through fastp at Q25 and MiXCR, keeping productive beta chains. Rows with one shared CDR3 protein collapse into an entry with the most common genes and DNA. For this entry, the V and J calls and clone size follow TCRdb and not the study's own pipeline. This sample comprises a few hundred thousand distinct CDR3 sequences, 75% to 85% of them detected only once. The ten largest clones take up 0.21% of the sample.

The rearrangement combines TRBV25-1 with TRBJ1-2; the D gene is not confidently resolved. This receptor was identified in a human donor with multiple sclerosis. Sequencing input: CD8+ T cells from PBMCs. The sequenced DNA: TGTGCCAGCACCCGCGGGAACTATGGCTACACCTTC. Its protein reads: CASTRGNYGYTF.